This TCR beta chain is from a study of shared clonotypes between healthy human individuals. From germline, CDR1 is SGHVS and CDR2 FQNEAQ. There are 15 residues in the CDR3. The trim removed 5 bases at V and 2 bases at J, leaving 4 bases unmatched. Assay used: immunoSEQ multiplex PCR; TCRdb lists only in-frame clones, some missing. The data contain a few million clones, about 93% of them singletons. It was CD45RO-negative cells, positively selected for CCR7, that made up naive CD8 cells, with terminally differentiated effector memory CD45RA+ cells excluded. This chain joins TRBV7-8 and TRBJ1-5; TRBD1 matches 9 bases. This clonotype was obtained from a man between 18 and 35 years old in good health. Some clones in this sample may be carry-over from other donors' samples. The specimen sequenced was naive CD8+ T cells from PBMCs. The CDR3: CASSPGQGGNQPQHF. As DNA, the CDR3 is TGTGCCAGCAGCCCGGGACAGGGTGGCAATCAGCCCCAGCATTTT.